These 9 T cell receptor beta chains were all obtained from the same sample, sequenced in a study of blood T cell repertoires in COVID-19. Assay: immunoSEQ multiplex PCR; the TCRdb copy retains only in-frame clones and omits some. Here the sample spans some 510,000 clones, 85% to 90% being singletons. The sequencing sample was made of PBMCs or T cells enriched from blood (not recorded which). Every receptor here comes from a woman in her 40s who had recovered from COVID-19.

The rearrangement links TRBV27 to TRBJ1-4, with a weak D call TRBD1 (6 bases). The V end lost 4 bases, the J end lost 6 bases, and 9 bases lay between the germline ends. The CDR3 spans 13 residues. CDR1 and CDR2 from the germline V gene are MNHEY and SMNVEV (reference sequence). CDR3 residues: CASSYRTDEKLFF. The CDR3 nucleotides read TGTGCCAGCAGTTACCGGACAGATGAAAAACTGTTTTTT.

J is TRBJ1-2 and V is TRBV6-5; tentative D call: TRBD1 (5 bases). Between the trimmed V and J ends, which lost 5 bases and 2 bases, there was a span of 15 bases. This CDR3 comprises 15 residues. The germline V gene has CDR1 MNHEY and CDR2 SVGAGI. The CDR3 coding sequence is TGTGCCAGCAGTCCCGGGGGAGGGCCGAACTATGGCTACACCTTC. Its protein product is CASSPGGGPNYGYTF.

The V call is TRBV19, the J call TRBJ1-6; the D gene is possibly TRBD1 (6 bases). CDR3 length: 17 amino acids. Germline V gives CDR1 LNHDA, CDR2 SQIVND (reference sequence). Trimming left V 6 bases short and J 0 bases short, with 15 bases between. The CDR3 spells CASSRRGGPSYNSPLHF. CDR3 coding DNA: TGTGCCAGTAGCCGCCGGGGGGGGCCCTCCTATAATTCACCCCTCCACTTT.

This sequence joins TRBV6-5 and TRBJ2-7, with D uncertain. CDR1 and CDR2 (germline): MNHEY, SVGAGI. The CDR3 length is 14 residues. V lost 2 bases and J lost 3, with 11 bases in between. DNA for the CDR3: TGTGCCAGCAGTTACGCGAGCGCTTACTACGAGCAGTACTTC. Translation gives CASSYASAYYEQYF.

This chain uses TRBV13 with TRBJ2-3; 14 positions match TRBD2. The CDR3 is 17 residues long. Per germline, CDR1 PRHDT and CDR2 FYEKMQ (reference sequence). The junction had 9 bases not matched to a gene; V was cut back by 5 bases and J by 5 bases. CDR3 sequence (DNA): TGTGCCAGCAGCAGGCCGGGACTAGCGGGAGACAGAGATACGCAGTATTTT. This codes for CASSRPGLAGDRDTQYF.

Here the CDR3 reads CASSPRDGQGYTF. The CDR3 bases are TGTGCCAGCTCACCGCGCGACGGACAAGGCTACACCTTC. The chain links TRBV18 to TRBJ1-2; D perhaps matches TRBD1 (5 bases). Germline CDR1 KGHSH, CDR2 LQKENI. The germline V and J ends were trimmed by 3 bases and 8 bases, with 13 bases remaining between them. The CDR3 runs 13 residues. Complete variable domain (other parts from reference TRBV18 and TRBJ1-2): NAGVMQNPRHLVRRRGQEARLRCSPMKGHSHVYWYRQLPEEGLKFMVYLQKENIIDESGMPKERFSAEFPKEGPSILRIQQVVRGDSAAYFCASSPRDGQGYTFGSGTRLTVV.

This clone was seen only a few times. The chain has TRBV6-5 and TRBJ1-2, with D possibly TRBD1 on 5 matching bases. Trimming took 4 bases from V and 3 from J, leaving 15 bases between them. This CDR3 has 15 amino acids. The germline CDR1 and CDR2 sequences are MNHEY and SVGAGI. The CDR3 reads CASSSGRGRDYGYTF. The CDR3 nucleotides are TGTGCCAGCAGTTCCGGACGGGGGAGGGACTATGGCTACACCTTC.

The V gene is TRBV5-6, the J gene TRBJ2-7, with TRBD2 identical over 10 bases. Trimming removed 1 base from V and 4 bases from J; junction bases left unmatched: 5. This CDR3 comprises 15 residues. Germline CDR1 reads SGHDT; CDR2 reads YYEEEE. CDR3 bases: TGTGCCAGCAGCTTGATCAGCGGGAGGGTTTACGAGCAGTACTTC. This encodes CASSLISGRVYEQYF.

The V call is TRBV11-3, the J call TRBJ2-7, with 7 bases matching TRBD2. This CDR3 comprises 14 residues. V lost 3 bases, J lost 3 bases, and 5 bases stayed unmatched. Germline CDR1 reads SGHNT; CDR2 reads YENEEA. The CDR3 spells CASSFSGLGYEQYF. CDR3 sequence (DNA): TGTGCCAGCAGCTTTAGCGGACTAGGCTACGAGCAGTACTTC.